This is a list of T cell receptor beta chains from one sample in a study of T-cell memory formation after mild COVID-19. TCRdb re-called the 5' RACE reads through MiXCR, storing one row per CDR3 protein. In the table there are about 190,000 distinct CDR3 sequences, 27% of which are singletons. The material sequenced was PBMCs or a T cell subset sorted from them (not recorded which). Receptors originate from an adult woman who had mild COVID-19 (a few samples of this study predate the infection). Cell type and time point are not known. The CDR3 runs from the conserved cysteine through the conserved F or W. A D gene is named only where the DNA matches it firmly. Clone sizes are given selectively: once, few, many, or a class where the clone is expanded.

J: TRBJ2-1; D: .; V: TRBV19; size: .; DNA: TGTGCCAGTAGTAAAGGGGCTAGCATCAATGAGCAGTTCTTC; CDR3: CASSKGASINEQFF
J: TRBJ2-7; D: TRBD2; V: TRBV5-1; size: .; DNA: TGCGCCAGCAGGGCCGGGACTAGCGACTCCTACGAGCAGTACTTC; CDR3: CASRAGTSDSYEQYF
J: TRBJ2-7; D: TRBD1; V: TRBV5-5; size: few; DNA: TGTGCCAGCAGCTTAAGTGACAGGGAATACGAGCAGTACTTC; CDR3: CASSLSDREYEQYF
J: TRBJ2-3; D: TRBD2; V: TRBV7-6; size: many; DNA: TGTGCCAGCAGCTACCTGGTGTGGACTAGCGGGAGTTCAACAGATACGCAGTATTTT; CDR3: CASSYLVWTSGSSTDTQYF
J: TRBJ2-1; D: TRBD2; V: TRBV6-1; size: .; DNA: TGTGCCAGCAGGGAGTTGGAGGGACTAGCGGAAGAGCAGTTCTTC; CDR3: CASRELEGLAEEQFF
J: TRBJ1-2; D: .; V: TRBV3-1; size: few; DNA: TGTGCCAGCAGCCCTGACGGGCCCGGCTACACCTTC; CDR3: CASSPDGPGYTF
J: TRBJ1-4; D: TRBD1; V: TRBV2; size: .; DNA: TGTGCCAGAGGGGACAGTCTTAATGAAAAACTGTTTTTT; CDR3: CARGDSLNEKLFF
J: TRBJ2-2; D: TRBD2; V: TRBV7-6; size: few; DNA: TGTGCCAGCAGCTTAGGGATTCATAGCGGGAGACCCGGGGAGCTGTTTTTT; CDR3: CASSLGIHSGRPGELFF
J: TRBJ1-2; D: TRBD1; V: TRBV12-3/TRBV12-4; size: .; DNA: TGTGCCAGCAGTATGACACCCGGGACAGGGACCTATGGCTACACCTTC; CDR3: CASSMTPGTGTYGYTF
J: TRBJ1-1; D: TRBD1; V: TRBV6-2/TRBV6-3; size: few; DNA: TGTGCCAGCAGTTCCCCGATGGGACAGGGGGCAACTGAAGCTTTCTTT; CDR3: CASSSPMGQGATEAFF
J: TRBJ2-1; D: TRBD2; V: TRBV12-3/TRBV12-4; size: few; DNA: TGTGCCACCCGGGCGGGACTAGCGGAGAAAGAGTCCTACAATGAGCAGTTCTTC; CDR3: CATRAGLAEKESYNEQFF
J: TRBJ2-3; D: TRBD1; V: TRBV9; size: few; DNA: TGTGCCAGCAGCTTAGAGACAGGGGCTAACACAGATACGCAGTATTTT; CDR3: CASSLETGANTDTQYF
J: TRBJ1-1; D: .; V: TRBV20-1; size: .; DNA: TGCAGTGCTAGAGAAGCGAACAGGGTTACGTACACTGAAGCTTTCTTT; CDR3: CSAREANRVTYTEAFF
J: TRBJ2-7; D: .; V: TRBV7-9; size: .; DNA: TGTGCCAGCAGCGTTACAGCCAGCTACGAGCAGTACTTC; CDR3: CASSVTASYEQYF
J: TRBJ1-1; D: .; V: TRBV30; size: .; DNA: TGTGCCTGGAGTCGGGGTGGGGTGGACACTGAAGCTTTCTTT; CDR3: CAWSRGGVDTEAFF
J: TRBJ1-2; D: .; V: TRBV29-1; size: .; DNA: TGCAGCGTTGGGCATCCCAACTATGGCTACACCTTC; CDR3: CSVGHPNYGYTF
J: TRBJ2-1; D: TRBD2; V: TRBV4-1; size: .; DNA: TGCGCCAGCAGCCAAGAGGGACTAGCCAACAGGGGTGAGCAGTTCTTC; CDR3: CASSQEGLANRGEQFF
J: TRBJ2-1; D: .; V: TRBV11-3; size: .; DNA: TGTGCCAGCAGCTTATACACCAGCAATGAGCAGTTCTTC; CDR3: CASSLYTSNEQFF
J: TRBJ2-5; D: TRBD2; V: TRBV4-1; size: few; DNA: TGCGCCAGCAGCCAAGATGGGCTAGCGGGGGGAGGCCGGGAGACCCAGTACTTC; CDR3: CASSQDGLAGGGRETQYF
J: TRBJ2-7; D: .; V: TRBV7-9; size: .; DNA: TGTGCCAGCAGCCCCTCACGTGGCGGGTCCTCCAAGTCCTACGAGCAGTACTTC; CDR3: CASSPSRGGSSKSYEQYF
J: TRBJ1-2; D: TRBD1; V: TRBV7-2; size: .; DNA: TGTGCCAGCAGCCCCGACGGGGACAGGGGGCATGGCTACGCCTTC; CDR3: CASSPDGDRGHGYAF
J: TRBJ1-1; D: .; V: TRBV12-3/TRBV12-4; size: few; DNA: TGTGCCAGCAGCCTCGCACAGACGAACACTGAAGCTTTCTTT; CDR3: CASSLAQTNTEAFF
J: TRBJ2-1; D: TRBD2; V: TRBV29-1; size: .; DNA: TGCAGCGTTATCCTAGCGGGACACTACAATGAGCAGTTCTTC; CDR3: CSVILAGHYNEQFF
J: TRBJ2-5; D: .; V: TRBV7-2; size: .; DNA: TGTGCCAGCAGCGCCGGCGGATGGGGAAGGCAAGAGACCCAGTACTTC; CDR3: CASSAGGWGRQETQYF
J: TRBJ2-2; D: .; V: TRBV5-1; size: .; DNA: TGCGCCAGCAGCTTGGGGGCCAGGACCACCGGGGAGCTGTTTTTT; CDR3: CASSLGARTTGELFF
J: TRBJ2-1; D: TRBD1; V: TRBV7-8; size: few; DNA: TGTGCCAGCAGCTTGCCAGGGGGCTTTAATGAGCAGTTCTTC; CDR3: CASSLPGGFNEQFF
J: TRBJ2-1; D: TRBD2; V: TRBV12-3/TRBV12-4; size: .; DNA: TGTGCCAGCAACATGGGGGGGGAGCAGTTCTTC; CDR3: CASNMGGEQFF
J: TRBJ2-7; D: TRBD1; V: TRBV6-5; size: .; DNA: TGTGCCAGCAGTTACTCACAGGGGGCCTACGAGCAGTACTTC; CDR3: CASSYSQGAYEQYF
J: TRBJ1-1; D: .; V: TRBV9; size: .; DNA: TGTGCCAGCAGCGTAGGGCCAGGGGACATGAACACTGAAGCTTTCTTT; CDR3: CASSVGPGDMNTEAFF
J: TRBJ1-1; D: .; V: TRBV7-3; size: .; DNA: TGTGCCAGCAGCTTAAACCGTGACACTGAAGCTTTCTTT; CDR3: CASSLNRDTEAFF
J: TRBJ2-7; D: .; V: TRBV4-1; size: .; DNA: TGCGCCAGCAGCCAACGGCAGTACTACGAGCAGTACTTC; CDR3: CASSQRQYYEQYF